Listed below are T cell receptor beta chains from one sample, sequenced in a study of neurological immune-mediated disorders. Via MiXCR, TCRdb re-called the 5' RACE reads, giving one row per CDR3 protein. The sample has 95,000 or so distinct CDR3 sequences, around 3.4% seen once. The sequencing sample was made of PBMCs. The receptors originated from a woman under 30 with multiple sclerosis. Each CDR3 is given with its conserved first and last residue. The D gene is left open where the match is weak. The size entry is marked missing in some rows and otherwise reads once, few, many or a size class.

clone_size,j_call,v_call,d_call,cdr3_nt,cdr3_aa
many,TRBJ1-2,TRBV27,TRBD1,TGTGCCAGCAGTTTACTCGGACAGGGGGCGCGCGGCTACACCTTC,CASSLLGQGARGYTF
few,TRBJ2-2,TRBV7-3,TRBD1,TGTGCCAGCAGCCTGACTACCTCCGGGACAGGGGTTACCGGGGAGCTGTTTTTT,CASSLTTSGTGVTGELFF
many,TRBJ2-5,TRBV11-2,TRBD2,TGTGCCAGCAGCTTCGGGGTTGGGACTAGCGTAGGGAGTCGGGAGACCCAGTACTTC,CASSFGVGTSVGSRETQYF
many,TRBJ1-2,TRBV5-1,-,TGCGCCAGCAGCTTGGCTGACACCAAGGCCAAGTATGGCTACACCTTC,CASSLADTKAKYGYTF
many,TRBJ2-7,TRBV3-1,-,TGTGCCAGCAGCCCCCGCTGGTCGTCCTACGAGCAGTACTTC,CASSPRWSSYEQYF
many,TRBJ2-7,TRBV5-1,TRBD2,TGCGCCAGCAGCTTTAGCGGGACCTCCTACGAGCAGTACTTC,CASSFSGTSYEQYF
many,TRBJ2-3,TRBV15,TRBD2,TGTGCCACCAGCAGGGAGCGGGGGTGGACAGATACGCAGTATTTT,CATSRERGWTDTQYF
many,TRBJ2-7,TRBV5-6,-,TGTGCCAGCAGCCTAGGACAGATCTACGAGCAGTACTTC,CASSLGQIYEQYF
many,TRBJ1-4,TRBV29-1,-,TGCAGCGTACCGGGATTTGGGGATGAAAAACTGTTTTTT,CSVPGFGDEKLFF
-,TRBJ2-3,TRBV20-1,-,TGCAGTGCTGGCGGCCGAACAGATACGCAGTATTTT,CSAGGRTDTQYF
many,TRBJ2-5,TRBV5-1,TRBD2,TGCGCCAGCCGGGGGACTAGCCGGCGAACGAGCAACCAAGAGACCCAGTACTTC,CASRGTSRRTSNQETQYF
many,TRBJ1-5,TRBV19,-,TGTGCCAGTAGTATAGCTGGGGGACTTGAGCCCCAGCATTTT,CASSIAGGLEPQHF
many,TRBJ1-1,TRBV29-1,TRBD1,TGCAGCGCCACGAATCGACAGGGGGGCACTGAAGCTTTCTTT,CSATNRQGGTEAFF
many,TRBJ2-7,TRBV12-3/TRBV12-4,-,TGTGCCAGCAGTCGGGTCTACTACGAGCAGTACTTC,CASSRVYYEQYF
many,TRBJ2-1,TRBV5-1,-,TGCGCCAGCGGGGTTCCCAGCTCCTACAATGAGCAGTTCTTC,CASGVPSSYNEQFF
many,TRBJ2-7,TRBV5-1,-,TGCGCCAGCAGCTTGGAGGCAGGGGTTTGGGTCCACGAGCAGTACTTC,CASSLEAGVWVHEQYF
medium-sized,TRBJ2-7,TRBV5-1,-,TGCGCCAGCAGGCGGGGGCAAGGTTCTGAACAGTACTTC,CASRRGQGSEQYF
many,TRBJ2-7,TRBV7-2,-,TGTGCCAGCAGCAACTATACAGGTTACGAGCAGTACTTC,CASSNYTGYEQYF
many,TRBJ2-5,TRBV12-3/TRBV12-4,TRBD2,TGTGCCAGCAGTTTAGGGCGGGGGGGCTGGGTCCAAGAGACCCAGTACTTC,CASSLGRGGWVQETQYF
many,TRBJ2-3,TRBV12-3/TRBV12-4,-,TGTGCCAGCAGTAAAACAGGGCCCCAGGAAGGTACGCAGTATTTT,CASSKTGPQEGTQYF
many,TRBJ1-4,TRBV12-3/TRBV12-4,-,TGTGCCAGCAGTTTCGGGGGTGCCATAGAAAAACTGTTTTTT,CASSFGGAIEKLFF
once,TRBJ2-7,TRBV12-3/TRBV12-4,TRBD2,TGTGCCAGCAGCCCTCTAGCGGGTGGCTCCTACGAGCAGTACTTC,CASSPLAGGSYEQYF
many,TRBJ1-4,TRBV11-2,-,TGTGCCAGCAGCCTTCCCCCGGGCCTTAATGAAAAACTGTTTTTT,CASSLPPGLNEKLFF
many,TRBJ1-2,TRBV6-5,TRBD1,TGTGCCAGCAGTTACTCGGGACAGGGGGCAGGGGGCTACACCTTC,CASSYSGQGAGGYTF
few,TRBJ1-2,TRBV19,-,TGTGCCAGTAGTATAGAGGGGAGGTATGGCTACACCTTC,CASSIEGRYGYTF
many,TRBJ2-6,TRBV15,-,TGTGCCACCAGCAGGGAAGACTCTGGGGCCAACGTCCTGACTTTC,CATSREDSGANVLTF
many,TRBJ1-2,TRBV12-3/TRBV12-4,-,TGTGCCAGCAAACTACAGGGCCCTTTGGGCTATGGCTACACCTTC,CASKLQGPLGYGYTF
many,TRBJ1-2,TRBV7-8,TRBD1,TGTGCCAGCAGCCCCAGCAGGGACAGGGTCTATGGCTACACCTTC,CASSPSRDRVYGYTF